Following are 23 T cell receptor beta chains from one sample sequenced in a study of vaccination and CD4 T cells after COVID-19. Oncomine TCR Beta short-read sequencing was applied to DNA from cultured CD4+ T cells. TCRdb passed the PCR reads through MiXCR, listing each CDR3 protein once. The sample lists some 13,000 distinct CDR3 sequences, approximately 82% occurring once. No antigen has been assigned to these receptors. This sample's treatment: roughly 11-day PBMC culture with coronavirus spike peptide pools or control peptides (ViraFEST assay). Specimen: CD4+ T cells from blood, cultured in vitro. The receptors originated from a human donor who had recovered from COVID-19.

This clonotype was recorded a few times. The V and J genes are TRBV7-2 and TRBJ2-3; 9 bases match TRBD2. This CDR3 is 16 amino acids long. The V and J ends lost 3 bases and 4 bases, in that order; junction bases with no gene match: 8. Germline-derived CDR1 and CDR2 are SGHTA and FQGNSA. CDR3 DNA: TGTGCCAGCAGCTTGGGGGCGGGAGGGCCACCAGATACGCAGTATTTT. Protein product: CASSLGAGGPPDTQYF.

The chain couples TRBV28 to TRBJ2-1; 7 bases line up with TRBD2. Germline V lookup: CDR1 MDHEN, CDR2 SYDVKM. The CDR3 sequence is 16 residues long. V lost 2 bases, J lost 7 bases, and 11 bases stayed unmatched. CDR3 amino acids: CASSLRDYQLGNEQFF. The CDR3 region has the DNA TGTGCCAGCAGTTTACGGGACTACCAGTTGGGGAATGAGCAGTTCTTC.

This clonotype has more than one count but fewer than ten. The V call is TRBV27, the J call TRBJ2-3; 9 nucleotides match TRBD2. Trimming cost V 4 bases and J 8 bases; bases outside gene matches: 13. This CDR3 is built from 16 residues. Germline values: CDR1 MNHEY, CDR2 SMNVEV (reference sequence). CDR3 in DNA: TGTGCCAGCAGTTCTCGGGGGCGGGAGGGCACCCGTACGCAGTATTTT. As protein: CASSSRGREGTRTQYF.

This clonotype was found once. The CDR3 protein is CASRPPVGGELFF. The CDR3 nucleotides read TGTGCCAGCAGGCCCCCCGTTGGCGGGGAGCTGTTTTTT. The chain employs TRBV28 and TRBJ2-2; D is ambiguous. Germline CDR1 MDHEN, CDR2 SYDVKM. The length of the CDR3 is 13 residues. The germline V and J ends were trimmed by 6 bases and 7 bases, with 12 bases remaining between them.

This chain links TRBV28 with TRBJ1-4, with D possibly TRBD1 on 5 matching bases. This CDR3 has 12 residues. V was clipped by 8 bases and J by 8 bases, with 12 bases between them. Germline V gene data show CDR1 as MDHEN and CDR2 as SYDVKM. For the CDR3, the DNA is TGTGCCAGCCGACCCGGGGGGGAAAAACTGTTTTTT. Its translation is CASRPGGEKLFF. Looking up the rest from reference TRBV28 and TRBJ1-4 gives the full variable domain: DVKVTQSSRYLVKRTGEKVFLECVQDMDHENMFWYRQDPGLGLRLIYFSYDVKMKEKGDIPEGYSVSREKKERFSLILESASTNQTSMYLCASRPGGEKLFFGSGTQLSVL.

The CDR3 protein is CSARGQGGISDTQYF. DNA of the CDR3: TGCAGTGCTAGAGGACAGGGTGGGATTTCAGATACGCAGTATTTT. This chain links TRBV20-1 with TRBJ2-3; 7 nucleotides agree with TRBD1. V was pared by 1 base and J by 4 bases, with 8 bases of the junction left unmatched. Germline V CDR1 and CDR2: DFQATT, SNEGSKA (reference sequence). This CDR3 spans 15 amino acids.

This clonotype was observed a handful of times. The rearrangement uses TRBV19 and TRBJ2-5; possible D gene TRBD1, 6 bases. The germline CDR1 and CDR2 sequences are LNHDA and SQIVND (reference sequence). This CDR3 has 15 residues. Trimming shortened V by 5 bases and J by 0 bases, and 13 bases separated the two germline ends. Here the CDR3 reads CASSAGTTYQETQYF. The CDR3 DNA follows: TGTGCCAGTAGTGCCGGGACAACGTACCAAGAGACCCAGTACTTC.

CDR3 sequence: CASSQVTDSPNTEAFF. Written as DNA, the CDR3 is TGCGCCAGCAGCCAAGTTACCGACAGTCCCAACACTGAAGCTTTCTTT. The J gene is TRBJ1-1, the V gene TRBV4-3; TRBD1 is a possible D gene (5 bases). Germline V gene data show CDR1 as LGHNA and CDR2 as YSLEER. V lost 1 base and J lost 2, with 14 bases in between. This CDR3 spans 16 amino acids.

The chain employs TRBV24-1 and TRBJ1-5; D ambiguous. Germline CDR1 is KGHDR and CDR2 is SFDVKD. The length of the CDR3 is 17 residues. Trimming removed 5 bases from V and 1 base from J, with 17 bases in between. Here the CDR3 reads CATSVGSGPRSNQPQHF. CDR3 DNA sequence: TGTGCCACCAGTGTAGGGTCAGGTCCCCGAAGCAATCAGCCCCAGCATTTT.

V is TRBV4-1 and J is TRBJ1-1; possibly TRBD1 for D (5 bases). In germline, CDR1 is MGHRA, CDR2 YSYEKL. The CDR3 is made up of 18 amino acids. The V gene lost 3 bases and the J gene lost 0 bases, with 20 bases spanning the gap. CDR3: CASSHPGLGFGVNTEAFF. In nucleotides, the CDR3 is TGCGCCAGCAGCCATCCGGGACTGGGCTTTGGGGTGAACACTGAAGCTTTCTTT.

The chain links TRBV29-1 to TRBJ2-1; 9 bases match TRBD2. This CDR3 spans 16 amino acids. After removal of 6 bases from V and 5 bases from J, the junction contained 14 bases not matched to a gene. Germline CDR1 and CDR2: SQVTM and ANQGSEA. The CDR3 sequence: CSVPRGASGIHNEQFF. CDR3 coding DNA: TGCAGCGTCCCCCGGGGAGCTAGCGGGATCCACAATGAGCAGTTCTTC.

This chain joins TRBV11-1 and TRBJ1-1; the D gene is possibly TRBD1 (6 bases). V gave up 6 bases and J gave up 10 bases, with 18 bases separating them. The CDR3 has 13 amino acids. Germline CDR1 and CDR2: SGHAT and FQDESV (reference sequence). DNA of the CDR3: TGTGCCAGCAGTACAGGGTACCAGCCTGGAGCTTTCTTT. Translated, it gives CASSTGYQPGAFF.

This clonotype is termed large. As DNA, the CDR3 is TGTGCCAGCAGCCAGGGGGATCACTACGAGCAGTACTTC. This translates into CASSQGDHYEQYF. This rearrangement joins TRBV11-3 to TRBJ2-7; 7 bases map to TRBD1. This CDR3 comprises 13 residues. Germline trimming cut 5 bases from V and 3 bases from J; bases unmatched to any gene: 4. CDR1 and CDR2 (germline): SGHNT, YENEEA.

The chain couples TRBV27 to TRBJ1-2; 9 positions match TRBD1. The germline CDR1 and CDR2 sequences are MNHEY and SMNVEV (reference sequence). The CDR3 runs to 14 residues. J gave up 4 bases and V 5 bases, and 5 bases lay outside the gene matches. CDR3 sequence (DNA): TGTGCCAGCAGTCCCTGGACAGGGGTCTATGGCTACACCTTC. Protein product: CASSPWTGVYGYTF.

This clonotype was picked up a small number of times. The chain has TRBV27 and TRBJ2-3; no clear D gene. CDR1 is MNHEY, CDR2 SMNVEV, per germline (reference sequence). The ends were cut back, 7 bases at V and 2 bases at J, with 10 bases in the middle. The CDR3 is made up of 13 amino acids. This CDR3 is CASNPTNTDTQYF. As DNA, the CDR3 is TGTGCCAGCAACCCCACGAACACAGATACGCAGTATTTT.

The J gene is TRBJ1-5, the V gene TRBV7-3, with 7 bases aligning to TRBD1. CDR3 size: 13 residues. V trimming: 2 bases; J trimming: 6 bases; junction bases outside the gene matches: 1. Germline V lookup: CDR1 SGHTA, CDR2 FQGTGA. The CDR3 bases are TGTGCCAGCAGCTTACAGGGGGGTCAGCCCCAGCATTTT. It encodes CASSLQGGQPQHF.

The rearrangement links TRBV21-1 to TRBJ2-5; the D call TRBD2 from the table was never checked on the DNA. TRBV21-1 is deemed a pseudogene. This CDR3 has 15 residues. CDR3 protein: CASSKVRVYQETQYF. The CDR3 DNA sequence: TGTGCCAGCAGCAAAGTGAGGGTTTACCAAGAGACCCAGTACTTC.

This chain links TRBV28 with TRBJ1-2, with TRBD1 as a possible D gene (6 bases). This CDR3 has 15 residues. V lost 4 bases and J lost 2, with 14 bases in between. The germline gives CDR1 MDHEN, CDR2 SYDVKM. CDR3 DNA: TGTGCCAGCAGTTACCCAGGGGTGGGGAACTATGGCTACACCTTC. Translated, it gives CASSYPGVGNYGYTF.

The chain uses TRBV20-1 and TRBJ2-2; a weak D match, TRBD1 (6 bases). From germline, CDR1 is DFQATT and CDR2 SNEGSKA (reference sequence). The CDR3 is 14 residues long. Trimming stripped 1 base from V and 4 bases from J, with 10 bases between. The CDR3 region has the DNA TGCAGTGCTAGAGCACAGGGCGGCACCGGGGAGCTGTTTTTT. Residues: CSARAQGGTGELFF.

V is TRBV10-3 and J is TRBJ1-2; no clear D. The germline V gene has CDR1 ENHRY and CDR2 SYGVKD. V dropped 9 bases and J dropped 2 bases, with 10 bases sitting between them. The length of the CDR3 is 12 residues. The CDR3 sequence: CAMASQNYGYTF. The CDR3 DNA reads as TGTGCCATGGCCTCACAAAACTATGGCTACACCTTC.

The chain recombines TRBV7-2 with TRBJ1-5, with unresolved D. The CDR3 is 17 amino acids. Germline assignment: CDR1 SGHTA and CDR2 FQGNSA. V gave up 5 bases and J gave up 3 bases, with 20 bases separating them. CDR3 loop: CASSKSTGVETNQPQHF. CDR3 sequence (DNA): TGTGCCAGCAGCAAGTCTACCGGGGTCGAAACCAATCAGCCCCAGCATTTT.

V and J are TRBV7-2 and TRBJ2-1; no clear D gene. The CDR3 is 15 residues long. V was trimmed by 6 bases and J by 7 bases, leaving 19 bases between them. Germline V gene lookup returns CDR1 SGHTA and CDR2 FQGNSA. CDR3 sequence: CASSRIGVRQNEQFF. CDR3 sequence (DNA): TGTGCCAGCAGTCGGATTGGGGTCCGCCAGAATGAGCAGTTCTTC.

CDR3 protein: CASSLVQGAFSPLHF. DNA of the CDR3: TGTGCCAGCAGCTTAGTTCAGGGGGCGTTTTCACCCCTCCACTTT. The chain links TRBV7-9 to TRBJ1-6; 8 nucleotides agree with TRBD1. The length of the CDR3 is 15 residues. V lost 1 base and J lost 9; bases outside the gene matches: 5. From germline, CDR1 is SEHNR and CDR2 FQNEAQ (reference sequence).